A single sample is the source of the 32 T cell receptor beta chains below, sequenced in a study of neoadjuvant anti-PD-1 for oral cavity cancer. Time point noted: after neoadjuvant nivolumab, at surgical resection. Some clones are missing from TCRdb's copy, which holds only in-frame ones; the method was immunoSEQ multiplex PCR. The table includes approximately 68,000 clones, approximately 87% detected once. The sample here was PBMCs, taken after nivolumab (anti-PD-1) treatment. These receptor sequences come from a person aged 35 to 85 with oral cavity squamous cell carcinoma.

The V and J genes are TRBV30 and TRBJ2-1; the match to TRBD1 covers 7 bases. The CDR3 spans 15 residues. Trimming cost V 6 bases and J 0 bases; bases outside gene matches: 8. CDR1 GTSNPN and CDR2 SVGIG come from the germline V gene (reference sequence). CDR3 sequence: CACSQGPSSYNEQFF. Written as DNA, the CDR3 is TGTGCCTGTTCACAGGGGCCAAGCTCCTACAATGAGCAGTTCTTC.

The chain is built from TRBV4-1 and TRBJ2-4, with a weak D call TRBD2 (6 bases). There are 11 residues in the CDR3. V lost 7 bases to trimming and J lost 9 bases, with 10 bases between them. Germline V lookup: CDR1 MGHRA, CDR2 YSYEKL. CDR3 amino acids: CASMEGFIQYF. The CDR3 coding sequence is TGCGCCAGCATGGAGGGGTTCATTCAGTACTTC.

The chain joins TRBV10-3 to TRBJ2-7; D unresolved. V lost 0 bases and J 4 bases, leaving 13 bases between the germline ends. This CDR3 is built from 15 residues. CDR1 and CDR2 (germline): ENHRY, SYGVKD. The CDR3 nucleotides are TGTGCCATCAGTGAGTCGCCTGTGGGGATGTACGAGCAGTACTTC. Translation gives CAISESPVGMYEQYF.

The chain has TRBV27 and TRBJ2-3, with 7 positions matching TRBD2. Trimming took 7 bases from V and 2 from J; bases not matched to a gene: 3. Germline-derived CDR1 and CDR2 are MNHEY and SMNVEV (reference sequence). The length of the CDR3 is 13 residues. Here the CDR3 DNA reads TGTGCCAGCATGGGGACTAACACAGATACGCAGTATTTT. It is translated as CASMGTNTDTQYF.

The CDR3 coding sequence is TGTGCCAGCAACCCCTTCGGAGCGGGAGGGCCATTCGTCACCTACAATGAGCAGTTCTTC. Its translation: CASNPFGAGGPFVTYNEQFF. The chain joins TRBV6-4 to TRBJ2-1; 10 bases map to TRBD2. The V gene end was trimmed by 7 bases and the J gene end by 2 bases; junction bases not matched to a gene: 20. This CDR3 contains 20 residues. Germline values: CDR1 MRHNA, CDR2 SNTAGT.

The CDR3 sequence: CASSMGTGRRINSPLHF. The CDR3 region has the DNA TGTGCCAGCAGCATGGGGACGGGACGCCGCATTAATTCACCCCTCCACTTT. J is TRBJ1-6 and V is TRBV7-8, with a tentative D call TRBD1 (5 bases). The V end was cut by 5 bases, the J end by 6 bases, with 20 bases between. CDR3 size: 17 residues. Germline V gene lookup returns CDR1 SGHVS and CDR2 FQNEAQ.

The chain is built from TRBV7-3 and TRBJ2-5; the match to TRBD2 covers 11 bases. With V trimmed by 3 bases and J by 2 bases, 5 bases remained unmatched. This CDR3 region has 16 residues. Looked up from germline, CDR1 is SGHTA and CDR2 is FQGTGA. The CDR3 region has the DNA TGTGCCAGCAGCTTGGGGTCTAGCGGGGGGCAAGAGACCCAGTACTTC. It codes for CASSLGSSGGQETQYF.

The chain employs TRBV6-1 and TRBJ1-5; no clear D. The germline V gene encodes CDR1 MNHNS and CDR2 SASEGT. The CDR3 loop spans 13 amino acids. Trimming removed 3 bases from V and 8 bases from J, with 11 bases in between. CDR3 in amino acids: CASSDYSKEPQHF. The CDR3 region has the DNA TGTGCCAGCAGTGACTATTCAAAGGAGCCCCAGCATTTT.

The chain carries TRBV9 and TRBJ2-7; TRBD1 matches 7 bases. The CDR3 is made up of 14 amino acids. Germline trimming cut 0 bases from V and 5 bases from J; bases unmatched to any gene: 5. Germline V CDR1 and CDR2: SGDLS, YYNGEE. This CDR3 reads CASSVGQGRNEQYF. The CDR3 nucleotides are TGTGCCAGCAGCGTAGGACAGGGTAGGAACGAGCAGTACTTC.

The chain couples TRBV5-1 to TRBJ2-1, with D unresolved. The germline V and J ends were trimmed by 0 bases and 6 bases, with 16 bases remaining between them. CDR1 is SGHRS, CDR2 YFSETQ, per germline. CDR3 length: 16 residues. The CDR3 region is CASSLGVDHQFNEQFF. Written as DNA, the CDR3 is TGCGCCAGCAGCTTGGGTGTGGACCACCAATTCAATGAGCAGTTCTTC.

This clone showed up just a few times. This chain uses TRBV2 with TRBJ2-7; tentative D call: TRBD2 (6 bases). V lost 5 bases to trimming and J lost 0 bases, with 14 bases between them. There are 15 residues in the CDR3. Germline-derived CDR1 and CDR2 are SNHLY and FYNNEI. The CDR3 here is CASSHSWRGSYEQYF. The CDR3 DNA reads as TGTGCCAGCAGTCATTCCTGGAGGGGCTCCTACGAGCAGTACTTC.

The chain has TRBV15 and TRBJ1-2, with a tentative D call TRBD1 (5 bases). Germline V CDR1 and CDR2: LNHNV, YYDKDF (reference sequence). The CDR3 is made up of 14 amino acids. Deletions cut 0 bases from V and 4 bases from J, with 9 bases between. The CDR3, as DNA: TGTGCCACCAGCAGAGAAGCGGGACCCTATGGCTACACCTTC. Its translation: CATSREAGPYGYTF.

V gene TRBV28 combines with J gene TRBJ2-5, with 8 bases aligning to TRBD2. The V segment lost 10 bases and the J segment 0 bases; nucleotides outside the gene matches: 4. Germline V gene lookup returns CDR1 MDHEN and CDR2 SYDVKM. The CDR3 sequence is 13 residues long. The CDR3 DNA follows: TGTGCCACCATACTAGCGGACCAAGAGACCCAGTACTTC. Translating gives CATILADQETQYF.

Only a few counts were recorded for this clone. The gene calls are TRBV6-1 and TRBJ1-1; D is unclear. The CDR3 runs 11 residues. Trimming took off 2 bases at V and 8 bases at J, with 6 bases between the two ends. From germline, CDR1 is MNHNS and CDR2 SASEGT. This CDR3 reads CASSELAEAFF. In nucleotides, the CDR3 is TGTGCCAGCAGTGAACTAGCGGAAGCTTTCTTT.

The V gene is TRBV7-2, the J gene TRBJ2-7; TRBD2 matches 8 bases. The CDR3 sequence is 15 residues long. V dropped 5 bases and J dropped 3; count of bases not matched to a gene: 9. Germline V gene data show CDR1 as SGHTA and CDR2 as FQGNSA. The chain's CDR3 is CASSTAGTRDYEQYF. CDR3 sequence (DNA): TGTGCCAGCAGCACCGCCGGGACTAGGGACTACGAGCAGTACTTC.

The V and J genes are TRBV11-2 and TRBJ1-2; 10 bases map to TRBD1. J gave up 1 base and V 5 bases, and 10 bases lay outside the gene matches. Germline V gives CDR1 SGHAT, CDR2 FQNNGV. This CDR3 contains 17 residues. CDR3 in DNA: TGTGCCAGCAGCCCCCTCACACGGGACAGGGGTAACTATGGCTACACCTTC. This translates into CASSPLTRDRGNYGYTF. The full variable domain, completed using reference TRBV11-2 and TRBJ1-2, is EAGVAQSPRYKIIEKRQSVAFWCNPISGHATLYWYQQILGQGPKLLIQFQNNGVVDDSQLPKDRFSAERLKGVDSTLKIQPAKLEDSAVYLCASSPLTRDRGNYGYTFGSGTRLTVV.

The rearrangement links TRBV7-6 to TRBJ2-7; D uncertain. V lost 2 bases and J lost 1, with 9 bases in between. CDR1 is SGHVS and CDR2 is FNYEAQ in the germline V gene. The CDR3 consists of 14 residues. Written as DNA, the CDR3 is TGTGCCAGCAGCTTAAGAAGGCGGTCCTACGAGCAGTACTTC. Encoded protein: CASSLRRRSYEQYF. The whole variable domain, filled in from reference TRBV7-6 and TRBJ2-7, reads GAGVSQSPRYKVTKRGQDVALRCDPISGHVSLYWYRQALGQGPEFLTYFNYEAQQDKSGLPNDRFSAERPEGSISTLTIQRTEQRDSAMYRCASSLRRRSYEQYFGPGTRLTVT.

This clone was recorded a few times. The rearrangement links TRBV2 to TRBJ1-6; D possibly corresponds to TRBD1 (5 bases). This CDR3 region has 13 residues. In germline, CDR1 is SNHLY, CDR2 FYNNEI. The germline V and J ends were trimmed by 8 bases and 9 bases, with 14 bases remaining between them. In DNA form, the CDR3 reads TGTGCCAGCGACACAGTGGGGGTTTCACCCCTCCACTTT. Translated: CASDTVGVSPLHF. Supplemented by reference TRBV2 and TRBJ1-6, the full variable domain reads EPEVTQTPSHQVTQMGQEVILRCVPISNHLYFYWYRQILGQKVEFLVSFYNNEISEKSEIFDDQFSVERPDGSNFTLKIRSTKLEDSAMYFCASDTVGVSPLHFGNGTRLTVT.

Note on this clone: The junction differs from germline at one of its ends, possibly a read error. The V call is TRBV28, the J call TRBJ2-7; 7 nucleotides match TRBD2. CDR3 length: 12 residues. Germline V gives CDR1 MDHEN, CDR2 SYDVKM. The CDR3 sequence: CASSFDRAGDEF. The CDR3 DNA follows: TGTGCCAGCAGTTTCGATAGGGCGGGAGACGAGTTC.

The chain joins TRBV28 to TRBJ1-1, with D uncertain. The CDR3 covers 14 residues. Germline V CDR1 and CDR2: MDHEN, SYDVKM. Deletions cut 3 bases from V and 5 bases from J, with 13 bases between. The CDR3 sequence: CASSFVYVGTEAFF. DNA of the CDR3: TGTGCCAGCAGTTTTGTTTACGTAGGGACTGAAGCTTTCTTT.

As to this clone: One end of the junction fails to match germline, which may point to a read error. The genes are TRBV5-4 and TRBJ1-2; D perhaps matches TRBD1 (5 bases). The CDR3 has 17 residues. Germline loops: CDR1 SGHNT, CDR2 YYREEE (reference sequence). CDR3 protein: CASRLGVGEGSNYGYTF. CDR3 coding DNA: TGTGCCAGCAGATTGGGGGTAGGGGAGGGGTCGAACTATGGCTACACCTTC. Variable domain in full (rest from reference TRBV5-4 and TRBJ1-2): ETGVTQSPTHLIKTRGQQVTLRCSSQSGHNTVSWYQQALGQGPQFIFQYYREEENGRGNFPPRFSGLQFPNYSSELNVNALELDDSALYLCASRLGVGEGSNYGYTFGSGTRLTVV.

This clone was counted a few times. This sequence joins TRBV29-1 and TRBJ1-4; maybe TRBD1 (6 bases). Germline CDR1 and CDR2: SQVTM and ANQGSEA. Trimming took off 4 bases at V and 0 bases at J, with 9 bases between the two ends. The CDR3 has 14 amino acids. The CDR3 coding sequence is TGCAGCGTTGGAAAGGGGGCAACTAATGAAAAACTGTTTTTT. Translating gives CSVGKGATNEKLFF.

The gene calls are TRBV7-6 and TRBJ2-2, with D perhaps matching TRBD1 (5 bases). The ends were cut back, 1 base at V and 4 bases at J, with 16 bases in the middle. CDR1 is SGHVS, CDR2 FNYEAQ, per germline. The CDR3 consists of 17 residues. The CDR3 DNA reads TGTGCCAGCAGCTTAGGTGTAGGGGCCACTACCACCGGGGAGCTGTTTTTT. The encoded protein is CASSLGVGATTTGELFF.

This clone was counted once. This CDR3 reads CASSQDLSVTEAFF. In DNA form, the CDR3 reads TGTGCCAGCAGCCAAGATCTTTCGGTCACTGAAGCTTTCTTT. The gene calls are TRBV14 and TRBJ1-1; D uncertain. Germline CDR1 SGHDN, CDR2 FVKESK. Trimming pared 0 bases from V and 4 bases from J, leaving 9 bases between. The CDR3 spans 14 residues.

The J gene is TRBJ1-2, the V gene TRBV19; perhaps TRBD1 as D (6 bases). The CDR3 runs to 15 residues. Trimming removed 4 bases at V and 0 bases at J, with 12 bases between. Germline CDR1 reads LNHDA; CDR2 reads SQIVND (reference sequence). This CDR3 is CASSKAGAANYGYTF. CDR3 in DNA: TGTGCCAGTAGTAAGGCAGGGGCAGCTAACTATGGCTACACCTTC.

This clone was observed a few times. The chain employs TRBV5-1 and TRBJ2-2; D is perhaps TRBD1 (6 bases). The CDR3 spans 17 residues. With 2 bases removed from V and 0 bases from J, the gap between germline ends came to 14 bases. Germline V gene lookup returns CDR1 SGHRS and CDR2 YFSETQ. CDR3 sequence (DNA): TGCGCCAGCAGCTTAAAGGACAGCTATTCGAACACCGGGGAGCTGTTTTTT. It translates to CASSLKDSYSNTGELFF.

This clone has only one observation. This chain joins TRBV7-8 and TRBJ1-1; D uncertain. CDR1 and CDR2 (germline): SGHVS, FQNEAQ. The CDR3 loop spans 13 amino acids. V was trimmed by 1 base and J by 6 bases, leaving 9 bases between them. CDR3 sequence: CASSLVRPPEAFF. CDR3 coding DNA: TGTGCCAGCAGCTTAGTGCGCCCCCCTGAAGCTTTCTTT. Together with reference TRBV7-8 and TRBJ1-1, the CDR3 gives the full variable domain: GAGVSQSPRYKVAKRGQDVALRCDPISGHVSLFWYQQALGQGPEFLTYFQNEAQLDKSGLPSDRFFAERPEGSVSTLKIQRTQQEDSAVYLCASSLVRPPEAFFGQGTRLTVV.

V is TRBV9 and J is TRBJ2-2, with D unclear. With 1 base removed from V and 0 bases from J, the gap between germline ends came to 10 bases. The length of the CDR3 is 16 residues. Germline-derived CDR1 and CDR2 are SGDLS and YYNGEE. CDR3 loop: CASSVRVFSNTGELFF. CDR3 DNA sequence: TGTGCCAGCAGCGTAAGGGTGTTTTCGAACACCGGGGAGCTGTTTTTT. Variable domain in full (rest from reference TRBV9 and TRBJ2-2): DSGVTQTPKHLITATGQRVTLRCSPRSGDLSVYWYQQSLDQGLQFLIQYYNGEERAKGNILERFSAQQFPDLHSELNLSSLELGDSALYFCASSVRVFSNTGELFFGEGSRLTVL.

This chain uses TRBV2 with TRBJ2-1; D might be TRBD1 or TRBD2, each matching 5 bases. The germline gives CDR1 SNHLY, CDR2 FYNNEI. The V end was cut by 7 bases, the J end by 4 bases, with 11 bases between. The CDR3 length is 13 residues. The CDR3 region is CASKGDGYNEQFF. CDR3 bases: TGTGCCAGCAAAGGGGACGGTTACAATGAGCAGTTCTTC.

The chain carries TRBV7-3 and TRBJ1-2; D unresolved. V was cut by 6 bases and J by 7 bases, with 12 bases left in between. The CDR3 is 12 amino acids. Germline V lookup: CDR1 SGHTA, CDR2 FQGTGA. DNA of the CDR3: TGTGCCAGCAGTCCGCCACGGGGTGGCTACACCTTC. Encoded protein: CASSPPRGGYTF.

This rearrangement joins TRBV7-9 to TRBJ1-3; no clear D gene. CDR1 and CDR2 (germline): SEHNR, FQNEAQ (reference sequence). CDR3 size: 16 residues. Trimming stripped 6 bases from V and 4 bases from J, with 19 bases between. In nucleotides, the CDR3 is TGTGCCAGCAGTTCCCCTTTAGGGTCAGACGGAAACACCATATATTTT. It codes for CASSSPLGSDGNTIYF.

The chain is built from TRBV6-6 and TRBJ2-2; TRBD1 matches at 8 bases. The CDR3 sequence is 16 residues long. J lost 5 bases, V lost 6 bases, and 11 bases had no gene match. CDR1 and CDR2 (germline): MNHNY, SVGAGI (reference sequence). The chain's CDR3 is CASRTPDRVYTGELFF. CDR3 bases: TGTGCCAGCAGAACCCCGGACAGGGTTTATACCGGGGAGCTGTTTTTT.